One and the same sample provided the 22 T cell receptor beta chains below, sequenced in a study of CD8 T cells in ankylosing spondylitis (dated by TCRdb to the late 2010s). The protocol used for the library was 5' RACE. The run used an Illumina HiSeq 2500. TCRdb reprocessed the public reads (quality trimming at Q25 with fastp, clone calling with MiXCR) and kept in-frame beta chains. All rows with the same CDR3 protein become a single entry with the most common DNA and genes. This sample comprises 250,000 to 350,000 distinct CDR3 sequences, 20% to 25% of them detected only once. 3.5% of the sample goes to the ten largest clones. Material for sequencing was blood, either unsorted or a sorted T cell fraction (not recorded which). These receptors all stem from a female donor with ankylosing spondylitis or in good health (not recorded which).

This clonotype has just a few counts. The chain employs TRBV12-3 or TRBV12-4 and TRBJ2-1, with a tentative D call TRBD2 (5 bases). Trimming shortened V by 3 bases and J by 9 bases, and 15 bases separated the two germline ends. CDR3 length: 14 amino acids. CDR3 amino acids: CASSLGRGIGEQFF. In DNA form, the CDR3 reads TGTGCCAGCAGTTTGGGTCGGGGTATCGGTGAGCAGTTCTTC.

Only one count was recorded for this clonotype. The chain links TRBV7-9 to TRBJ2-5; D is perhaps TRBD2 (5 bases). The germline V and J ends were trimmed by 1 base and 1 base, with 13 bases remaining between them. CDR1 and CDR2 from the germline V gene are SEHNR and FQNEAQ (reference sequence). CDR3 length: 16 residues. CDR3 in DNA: TGTGCCAGCAGCTTAGGGTCCCCGGGAAGCCAAGAGACCCAGTACTTC. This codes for CASSLGSPGSQETQYF. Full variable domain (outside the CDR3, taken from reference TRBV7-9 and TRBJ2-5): DTGVSQNPRHKITKRGQNVTFRCDPISEHNRLYWYRQTLGQGPEFLTYFQNEAQLEKSRLLSDRFSAERPKGSFSTLEIQRTEQGDSAMYLCASSLGSPGSQETQYFGPGTRLLVL.

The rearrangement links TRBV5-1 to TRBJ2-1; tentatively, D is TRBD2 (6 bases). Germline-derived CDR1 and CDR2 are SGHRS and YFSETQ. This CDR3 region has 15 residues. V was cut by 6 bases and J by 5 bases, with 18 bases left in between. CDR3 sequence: CASKEGVTQDNEQFF. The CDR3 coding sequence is TGCGCCAGCAAGGAGGGAGTCACGCAGGACAATGAGCAGTTCTTC.

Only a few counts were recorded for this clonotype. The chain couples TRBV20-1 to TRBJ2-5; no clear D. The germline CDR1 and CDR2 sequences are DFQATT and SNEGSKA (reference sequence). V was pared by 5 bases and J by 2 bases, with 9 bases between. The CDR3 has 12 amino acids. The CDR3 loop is CSASNFQETQYF. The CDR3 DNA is TGCAGTGCTTCTAACTTTCAAGAGACCCAGTACTTC.

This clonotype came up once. The CDR3 nucleotides are TGTGCCAGCAGTCCCACCGGGACAGGGCGCTACGAGCAGTACTTC. Encoded protein: CASSPTGTGRYEQYF. The J gene is TRBJ2-7, the V gene TRBV6-5, with 9 bases lining up with TRBD1. With 5 bases clipped from V and 3 bases from J, the junction kept 8 bases outside the gene matches. This CDR3 is built from 15 residues. Germline CDR1 and CDR2: MNHEY and SVGAGI.

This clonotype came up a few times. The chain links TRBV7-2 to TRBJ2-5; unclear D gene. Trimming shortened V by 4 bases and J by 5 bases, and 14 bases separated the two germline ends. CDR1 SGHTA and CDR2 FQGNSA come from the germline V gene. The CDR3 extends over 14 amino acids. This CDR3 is CASSYARPPETQYF. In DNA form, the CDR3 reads TGTGCCAGCAGCTACGCCCGACCACCGGAGACCCAGTACTTC. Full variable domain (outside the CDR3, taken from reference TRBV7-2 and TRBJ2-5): GAGVSQSPSNKVTEKGKDVELRCDPISGHTALYWYRQSLGQGLEFLIYFQGNSAPDKSGLPSDRFSAERTGGSVSTLTIQRTQQEDSAVYLCASSYARPPETQYFGPGTRLLVL.

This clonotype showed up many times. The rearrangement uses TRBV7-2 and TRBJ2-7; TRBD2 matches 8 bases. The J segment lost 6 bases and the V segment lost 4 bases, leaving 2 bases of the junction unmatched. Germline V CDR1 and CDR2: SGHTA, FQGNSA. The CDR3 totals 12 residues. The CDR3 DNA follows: TGTGCCAGCAGCTCGGGGGGGGTCGAGCAGTACTTC. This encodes CASSSGGVEQYF.

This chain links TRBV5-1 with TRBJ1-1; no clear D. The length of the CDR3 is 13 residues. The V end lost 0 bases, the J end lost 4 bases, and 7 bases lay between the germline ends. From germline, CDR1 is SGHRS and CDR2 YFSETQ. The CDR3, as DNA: TGCGCCAGCAGCTTGGCCGAAAGCACTGAAGCTTTCTTT. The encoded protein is CASSLAESTEAFF.

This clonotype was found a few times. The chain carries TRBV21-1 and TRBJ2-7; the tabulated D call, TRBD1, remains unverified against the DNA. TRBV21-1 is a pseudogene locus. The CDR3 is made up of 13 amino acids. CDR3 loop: CASPGQGPYEQYF. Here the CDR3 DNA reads TGTGCCAGCCCGGGACAGGGTCCCTACGAGCAGTACTTC.

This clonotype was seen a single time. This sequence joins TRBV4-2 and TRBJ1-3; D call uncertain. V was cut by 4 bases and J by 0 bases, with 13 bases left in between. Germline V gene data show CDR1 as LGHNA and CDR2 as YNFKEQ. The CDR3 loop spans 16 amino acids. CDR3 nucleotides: TGTGCCAGCAGCCCTACCTTTGGGTCCTCTGGAAACACCATATATTTT. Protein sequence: CASSPTFGSSGNTIYF.

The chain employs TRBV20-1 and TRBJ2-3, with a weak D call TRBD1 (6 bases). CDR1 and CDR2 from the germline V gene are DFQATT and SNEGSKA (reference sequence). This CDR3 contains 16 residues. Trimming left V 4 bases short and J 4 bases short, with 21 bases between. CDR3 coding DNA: TGCAGTGCTACCAAAGTAAGGGGGAGTGATGCAGATACGCAGTATTTT. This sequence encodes CSATKVRGSDADTQYF.

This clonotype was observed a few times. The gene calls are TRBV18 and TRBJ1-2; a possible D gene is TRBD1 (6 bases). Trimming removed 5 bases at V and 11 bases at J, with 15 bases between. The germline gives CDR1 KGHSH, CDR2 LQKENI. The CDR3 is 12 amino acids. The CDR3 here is CASSFRTDEYTF. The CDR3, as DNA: TGTGCCAGCTCATTTCGGACAGATGAATACACCTTC.

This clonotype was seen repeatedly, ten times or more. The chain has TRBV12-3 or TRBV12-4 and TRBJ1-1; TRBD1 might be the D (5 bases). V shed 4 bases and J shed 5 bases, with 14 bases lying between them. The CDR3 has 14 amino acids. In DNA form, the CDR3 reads TGTGCCAGCAGTTCCAGGGAGGGCCGGACTGAAGCTTTCTTT. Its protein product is CASSSREGRTEAFF.

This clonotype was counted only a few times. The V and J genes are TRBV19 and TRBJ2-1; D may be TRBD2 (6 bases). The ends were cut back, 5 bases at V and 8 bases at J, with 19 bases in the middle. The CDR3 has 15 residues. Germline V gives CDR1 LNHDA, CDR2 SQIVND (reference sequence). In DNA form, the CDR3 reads TGTGCCAGTAGTCCCCGACTAGAATCAACGCATGAGCAGTTCTTC. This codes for CASSPRLESTHEQFF.

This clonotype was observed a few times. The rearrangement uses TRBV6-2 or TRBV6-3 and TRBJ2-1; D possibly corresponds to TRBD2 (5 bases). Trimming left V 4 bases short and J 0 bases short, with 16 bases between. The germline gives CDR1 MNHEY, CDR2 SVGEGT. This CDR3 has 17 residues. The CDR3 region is CASSFLLLESSYNEQFF. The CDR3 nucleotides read TGTGCCAGCAGTTTCCTCCTACTAGAGAGCTCCTACAATGAGCAGTTCTTC.

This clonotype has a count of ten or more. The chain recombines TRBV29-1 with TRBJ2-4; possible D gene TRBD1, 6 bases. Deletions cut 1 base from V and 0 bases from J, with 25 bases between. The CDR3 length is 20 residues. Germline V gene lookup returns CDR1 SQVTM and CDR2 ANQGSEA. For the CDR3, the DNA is TGCAGCGTTGAAGTGGGGGCCGGGACATACATGACCAGAGCCAAAAACATTCAGTACTTC. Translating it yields CSVEVGAGTYMTRAKNIQYF. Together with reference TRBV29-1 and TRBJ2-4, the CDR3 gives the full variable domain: SAVISQKPSRDICQRGTSLTIQCQVDSQVTMMFWYRQQPGQSLTLIATANQGSEATYESGFVIDKFPISRPNLTFSTLTVSNMSPEDSSIYLCSVEVGAGTYMTRAKNIQYFGAGTRLSVL.

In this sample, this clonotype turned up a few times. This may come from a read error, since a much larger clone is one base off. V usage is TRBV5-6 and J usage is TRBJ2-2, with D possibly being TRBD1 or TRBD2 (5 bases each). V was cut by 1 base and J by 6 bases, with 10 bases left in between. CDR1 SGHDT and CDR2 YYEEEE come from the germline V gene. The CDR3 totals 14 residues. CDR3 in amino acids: CASSLLGDPGELFF. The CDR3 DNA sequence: TGTGCCAGCAGCTTGCTTGGGGACCCCGGGGAGCTGTTTTTT. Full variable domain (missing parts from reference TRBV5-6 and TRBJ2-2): DAGVTQSPTHLIKTRGQQVTLRCSPKSGHDTVSWYQQALGQGPQFIFQYYEEEERQRGNFPDRFSGHQFPNYSSELNVNALLLGDSALYLCASSLLGDPGELFFGEGSRLTVL.

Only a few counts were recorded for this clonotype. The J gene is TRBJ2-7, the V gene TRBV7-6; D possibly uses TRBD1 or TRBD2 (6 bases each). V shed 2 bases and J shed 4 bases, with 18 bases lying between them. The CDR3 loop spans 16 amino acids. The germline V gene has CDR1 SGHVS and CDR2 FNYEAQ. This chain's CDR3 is CASSLLGGGLTYEQYF. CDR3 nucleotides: TGTGCCAGCAGCTTACTGGGGGGCGGTCTTACATACGAGCAGTACTTC.

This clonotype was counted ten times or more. The CDR3 reads CASSGPTNTEAFF. Here the CDR3 DNA reads TGTGCCAGCAGCGGACCCACGAACACTGAAGCTTTCTTT. The chain carries TRBV7-9 and TRBJ1-1, with no clear D. The CDR3 runs to 13 residues. V lost 5 bases, J lost 1 base, and 8 bases lay in between. CDR1 and CDR2 (germline): SEHNR, FQNEAQ (reference sequence).

The CDR3 region has the DNA TGTGCCAGCTCACCACGGCAGCGGGAGGGCCCGCAGACCCAGTACTTC. It specifies CASSPRQREGPQTQYF. This rearrangement joins TRBV18 to TRBJ2-5, with 10 bases that match TRBD2. Germline V gene lookup returns CDR1 KGHSH and CDR2 LQKENI. The CDR3 contains 16 residues. With V trimmed by 1 base and J by 6 bases, 8 bases remained unmatched.

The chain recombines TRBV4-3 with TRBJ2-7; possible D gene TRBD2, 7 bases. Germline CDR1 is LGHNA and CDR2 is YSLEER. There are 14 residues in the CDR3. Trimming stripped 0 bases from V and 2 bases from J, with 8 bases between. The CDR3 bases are TGCGCCAGCAGCCAAGAAGGGGGGGCCTACGAGCAGTACTTC. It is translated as CASSQEGGAYEQYF.

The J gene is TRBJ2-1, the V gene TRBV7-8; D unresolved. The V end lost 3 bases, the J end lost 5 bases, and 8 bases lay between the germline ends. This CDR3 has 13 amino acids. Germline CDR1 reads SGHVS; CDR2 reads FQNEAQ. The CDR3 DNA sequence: TGTGCCAGCAGCTTGCGCCTTGACAATGAGCAGTTCTTC. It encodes CASSLRLDNEQFF.